This T cell receptor beta chain was obtained from a study of follicular helper T cells after annual influenza vaccination. On this clone itself: Its matching antigen is unknown.

Study-wide findings and caveats: ICOS+CD38+ cTfh clonality tracked population frequency, and its change tracked circulating plasmablast change.

The time point was: 2015-2016 season, 7 days after influenza vaccination. The CDR3 is 14 amino acids. Trimming shortened V by 3 bases and J by 7 bases, and 14 bases separated the two germline ends. CDR1 is SGHTS and CDR2 is YDEGEE in the germline V gene. Clones were read by immunoSEQ multiplex PCR, and TCRdb kept only the in-frame ones, dropping some. The repertoire holds approximately 10,000 clones, with around 78% as singletons. This TCR derives from an adult who received the influenza vaccine. Sequences were derived from CXCR5- memory CD4+ T cells sorted from blood, sampled 7 days after influenza vaccination. V and J are TRBV5-8 and TRBJ1-3; possibly TRBD1 for D (5 bases). This chain's CDR3 is CASSSDDSRNTIYF. CDR3 coding DNA: TGTGCCAGCAGCTCTGATGACAGCAGGAACACCATATATTTT.